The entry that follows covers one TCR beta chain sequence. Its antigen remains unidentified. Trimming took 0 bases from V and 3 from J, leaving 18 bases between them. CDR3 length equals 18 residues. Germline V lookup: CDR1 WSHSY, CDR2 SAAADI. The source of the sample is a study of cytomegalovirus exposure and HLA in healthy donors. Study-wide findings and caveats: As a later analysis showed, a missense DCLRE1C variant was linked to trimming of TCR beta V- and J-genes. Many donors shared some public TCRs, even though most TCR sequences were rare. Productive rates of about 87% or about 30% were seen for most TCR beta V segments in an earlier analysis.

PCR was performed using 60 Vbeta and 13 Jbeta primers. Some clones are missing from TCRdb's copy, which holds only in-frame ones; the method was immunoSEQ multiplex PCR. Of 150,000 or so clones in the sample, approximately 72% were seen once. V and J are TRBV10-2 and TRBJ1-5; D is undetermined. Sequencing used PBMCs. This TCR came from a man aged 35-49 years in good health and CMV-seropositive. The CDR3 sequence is CASSESLLERHYNQPQHF. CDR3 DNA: TGCGCCAGCAGTGAGTCCCTCCTTGAGCGGCACTACAATCAGCCCCAGCATTTT.